Listed below are T cell receptor beta chains from one sample, sequenced in a study of T cell clonotyping in hematopoietic cell transplantation. TCRdb's table, derived via immunoSEQ multiplex PCR, lists solely in-frame clones and lacks some. The table includes over 6,000 clones, 87% detected once. Sequenced material: peripheral blood mononuclear cells, taken 100 days after allogeneic stem cell transplant. The source of these receptors is a female patient aged 40-50 years who had an allogeneic stem cell transplant from a related donor, so the T cells may come from the graft donor. Some clones in this sample may be carry-over from other donors' samples. The CDR3 runs from the conserved cysteine through the conserved F or W. D genes are given only for firm matches. Size is stated for part of the rows, as once, few or many counts, or as a class when the clone is expanded.

d_call j_call v_call clone_size cdr3_aa cdr3_nt
TRBD2 TRBJ2-7 TRBV27 - CASSLSFGGRAPGYEQYF TGTGCCAGCAGTTTATCGTTTGGCGGGAGGGCCCCCGGGTACGAGCAGTACTTC
TRBD2 TRBJ2-1 TRBV6-1 - CASSRTSGSSNEQFF TGTGCCAGCAGTCGGACTAGCGGGAGTAGTAATGAGCAGTTCTTC
- TRBJ2-1 TRBV6-1 - CASSADSEPYNEQFF TGTGCCAGCAGTGCCGATAGCGAGCCCTACAATGAGCAGTTCTTC
- TRBJ1-1 TRBV19 - CASSPRGSLIMNTEAFF TGTGCCAGTAGTCCCCGGGGGTCACTCATCATGAACACTGAAGCTTTCTTT
- TRBJ2-5 TRBV7-6 - CASSSPVGAETQYF TGTGCCAGCAGCTCCCCAGTCGGGGCTGAGACCCAGTACTTC
- TRBJ2-5 TRBV29-1 - CSVSRGTQYF TGCAGTGTGAGCCGGGGGACCCAGTACTTC
TRBD1 TRBJ2-1 TRBV4-2 few CASSPGTGRRNEQFF TGTGCCAGCAGCCCCGGGACAGGGCGTCGGAATGAGCAGTTCTTC
TRBD2 TRBJ2-1 TRBV2 - CASSKGGLAGGPNEQFF TGTGCCAGCAGTAAAGGGGGCCTAGCGGGAGGGCCCAATGAGCAGTTCTTC
- TRBJ1-1 TRBV6-1 - CASSEGRTEAFF TGTGCCAGCAGTGAAGGCAGAACCGAAGCTTTCTTT
- TRBJ1-3 TRBV6-5 - CASSSTSGNTIYF TGTGCCAGCAGCTCTACCTCGGGAAACACCATATATTTT
- TRBJ2-5 TRBV7-2 - CASSLVVGWETQYF TGTGCCAGCAGCTTGGTTGTGGGGTGGGAGACCCAGTACTTC
TRBD2 TRBJ2-7 TRBV25-1 - CASSSGRPPYEQYF TGTGCCAGCTCTAGCGGGAGGCCTCCCTACGAGCAGTACTTC
TRBD1 TRBJ1-1 TRBV4-2 - CASSQDSRTGGAFF TGTGCCAGCAGCCAAGATTCCCGGACAGGGGGGGCTTTCTTT
TRBD2 TRBJ2-7 TRBV7-2 few CASSLLPGGSYEQYF TGTGCCAGCAGCTTACTCCCGGGAGGGTCCTACGAGCAGTACTTC
- TRBJ2-7 TRBV6-6 - CASSYFSDTYEQYF TGTGCCAGCAGTTACTTTAGCGATACCTACGAGCAGTACTTC
- TRBJ2-4 TRBV21-1 - CASTNRGVSKNIQYF TGTGCCAGCACCAACAGGGGAGTGTCCAAAAACATTCAGTACTTC
- TRBJ2-2 TRBV2 - CASTPTRSTGELFF TGTGCCAGCACTCCCACTAGGTCCACCGGGGAGCTGTTTTTT
TRBD2 TRBJ2-5 TRBV7-9 - CASSFSTSGQETQYF TGTGCCAGCAGCTTTTCTACTAGCGGGCAAGAGACCCAGTACTTC
TRBD2 TRBJ2-1 TRBV7-3 once CASSLNSGRARLEQFF TGTGCCAGCAGCTTAAACAGCGGGAGGGCCCGTCTTGAGCAGTTCTTC
- TRBJ1-6 TRBV30 - CAWSLALGGNSPLHF TGTGCCTGGAGTTTGGCCCTGGGCGGTAATTCACCCCTCCACTTT
TRBD1 TRBJ1-1 TRBV18 - CASSFHGGQENTEAFF TGTGCCAGCTCGTTCCATGGGGGACAGGAAAACACTGAAGCTTTCTTT
- TRBJ2-5 TRBV5-1 - CASSLAGGGETQYF TGCGCCAGCAGCTTGGCTGGGGGCGGAGAGACCCAGTACTTC